The next 14 T cell receptor beta chains were all read from a single sample in a study of regulatory T cells in long-lasting Graves disease. The time point was: newly diagnosed GD, antithyroid drugs for less than 3 months. Extracted RNA from PBMCs served as the source of the TCR library. To make TCR beta libraries, researchers used iRepertoire HTBI primers and Arm-PCR of CDR3 regions. Via MiXCR, TCRdb re-called the multiplex PCR reads, giving one row per CDR3 protein. The top ten clones hold 10% of a sample with a few hundred thousand distinct CDR3 sequences, roughly 13% of them seen once. These data were also reused for a study on T cells in Graves' hyperthyroidism and ophthalmopathy.

The sample was peripheral blood mononuclear cells (PBMCs), taken at new diagnosis, from a patient treated with antithyroid drugs. These receptors originate from a man younger than 45 with Graves disease.

This chain joins TRBV9 and TRBJ1-2, with TRBD1 matching over 8 bases. With V trimmed by 0 bases and J by 6 bases, 7 bases remained unmatched. Germline-derived CDR1 and CDR2 are SGDLS and YYNGEE. The CDR3 is 15 amino acids. DNA for the CDR3: TGTGCCAGCAGCGTAGTGACGGACAGGGCGAATGGCTACACCTTC. It encodes CASSVVTDRANGYTF. The full variable domain, in which reference TRBV9 and TRBJ1-2 provide the parts outside the CDR3, is DSGVTQTPKHLITATGQRVTLRCSPRSGDLSVYWYQQSLDQGLQFLIQYYNGEERAKGNILERFSAQQFPDLHSELNLSSLELGDSALYFCASSVVTDRANGYTFGSGTRLTVV.

This clonotype was detected ten times or more. The chain carries TRBV15 and TRBJ2-5; 7 nucleotides align to TRBD2. CDR3 length: 16 amino acids. The germline V gene encodes CDR1 LNHNV and CDR2 YYDKDF (reference sequence). J lost 2 bases, V lost 1 base, and 7 bases had no gene match. The CDR3 nucleotides read TGTGCCACCAGCAGAGCGGGGGGAGGGTTGCAAGAGACCCAGTACTTC. Amino acids: CATSRAGGGLQETQYF.

This clonotype was observed many times. The chain is built from TRBV14 and TRBJ2-5; 8 bases agree with TRBD1. With V trimmed by 3 bases and J by 2 bases, 8 bases remained unmatched. The CDR3 is 16 residues long. Germline loops: CDR1 SGHDN, CDR2 FVKESK. The CDR3 loop is CASSQNRGRWQETQYF. CDR3 bases: TGTGCCAGCAGCCAGAACAGGGGGAGGTGGCAAGAGACCCAGTACTTC. Variable domain in full (rest from reference TRBV14 and TRBJ2-5): EAGVTQFPSHSVIEKGQTVTLRCDPISGHDNLYWYRRVMGKEIKFLLHFVKESKQDESGMPNNRFLAERTGGTYSTLKVQPAELEDSGVYFCASSQNRGRWQETQYFGPGTRLLVL.

This clonotype was picked up many times. The chain is built from TRBV20-1 and TRBJ1-4; TRBD1 matches 8 bases. The V and J ends lost 0 bases and 9 bases, in that order; junction bases with no gene match: 12. The CDR3 length is 16 residues. The germline V gene encodes CDR1 DFQATT and CDR2 SNEGSKA (reference sequence). The CDR3 sequence: CSARDPLGQGRKKLFF. CDR3 bases: TGCAGTGCTAGAGATCCCCTAGGACAGGGAAGGAAAAAACTGTTTTTT.

This chain joins TRBV9 and TRBJ2-1; weak D call: TRBD1 (5 bases). Germline lookup yields CDR1 SGDLS and CDR2 YYNGEE. V was clipped by 1 base and J by 9 bases, with 14 bases between them. The CDR3 extends over 14 amino acids. The CDR3 DNA follows: TGTGCCAGCAGCGTAACAGGACCGGGTGCTGAGCAGTTCTTC. It codes for CASSVTGPGAEQFF.

This clonotype has at least ten counts. The chain couples TRBV12-3 or TRBV12-4 to TRBJ1-5; D is perhaps TRBD1 (5 bases). The V gene lost 1 base and the J gene lost 4 bases, with 11 bases spanning the gap. The CDR3 is 15 amino acids. CDR3 DNA sequence: TGTGCCAGCAGTTTAGGGGGGTGGAGGAATCAGCCCCAGCATTTT. Residues: CASSLGGWRNQPQHF.

This clonotype was counted many times. The chain couples TRBV2 to TRBJ2-5; 9 bases map to TRBD1. The CDR3 has 12 residues. V gave up 8 bases and J gave up 5 bases; unmatched junction bases: 3. In germline, CDR1 is SNHLY, CDR2 FYNNEI. The CDR3 coding sequence is TGTGCCAGCCCGGACAGGGGTGAGACCCAGTACTTC. It specifies CASPDRGETQYF.

This clonotype was recorded many times. This sequence joins TRBV11-1 and TRBJ1-6, with TRBD1 matching 7 bases. The V gene end was trimmed by 4 bases and the J gene end by 6 bases; junction bases not matched to a gene: 6. Looked up from germline, CDR1 is SGHAT and CDR2 is FQDESV (reference sequence). This CDR3 is built from 15 residues. CDR3 sequence (DNA): TGTGCCAGCAGCTCACGGACAGGCCCTAATTCACCCCTCCACTTT. Amino acid sequence: CASSSRTGPNSPLHF.

Turning to this clonotype: A far larger clone is only one base removed, so a read error is likely. The chain is built from TRBV11-2 and TRBJ1-1, with D possibly matching TRBD1 (5 bases). Germline CDR1 SGHAT, CDR2 FQNNGV. This CDR3 is 15 amino acids long. As DNA, the CDR3 is TGTGCCAGCAGCTTAGATGCAGGGATGAACACTCAAGCTTTCTTT. Translated: CASSLDAGMNTQAFF.

There are a few counts of this clonotype. The J gene is TRBJ2-1, the V gene TRBV20-1; D might be TRBD2 (5 bases). The DNA end is more similar to TRBJ2-5, so the J call may be wrong. The CDR3 covers 15 residues. Germline V gene sequence: CDR1 DFQATT, CDR2 SNEGSKA (reference sequence). CDR3 sequence: CSARRPASLQETQYF. CDR3 nucleotides: TGCAGTGCTCGTCGTCCAGCTAGCCTGCAAGAGACCCAGTACTTC.

The V call is TRBV5-1, the J call TRBJ2-1; 12 nucleotides match TRBD2. The junction had 9 bases not matched to a gene; V was cut back by 3 bases and J by 8 bases. There are 16 residues in the CDR3. The germline CDR1 and CDR2 sequences are SGHRS and YFSETQ. The CDR3 reads CASSWTSGIPRDEQFF. The DNA for the CDR3 is TGCGCCAGCAGCTGGACTAGCGGGATCCCCCGGGATGAGCAGTTCTTC.

This clonotype was seen many times. The genes are TRBV9 and TRBJ2-2; D gene unclear. CDR1 and CDR2 from the germline V gene are SGDLS and YYNGEE. The V end lost 1 base, the J end lost 2 bases, and 6 bases lay between the germline ends. This CDR3 is built from 14 residues. The CDR3 loop is CASSVRVNTGELFF. CDR3 DNA sequence: TGTGCCAGCAGCGTACGTGTAAACACCGGGGAGCTGTTTTTT.

This clonotype has a count of ten or more. The rearrangement links TRBV12-3 or TRBV12-4 to TRBJ2-4; 8 bases are shared with TRBD2. The V gene end was trimmed by 7 bases and the J gene end by 1 base; junction bases not matched to a gene: 6. The CDR3 has 15 residues. Written as DNA, the CDR3 is TGTGCCAGCACTCCGGGGGGGCAGGCCAAAAACATTCAGTACTTC. Translating it yields CASTPGGQAKNIQYF.

Ten or more counts support this clonotype. The chain employs TRBV27 and TRBJ2-2; D possibly corresponds to TRBD2 (5 bases). Germline V lookup: CDR1 MNHEY, CDR2 SMNVEV (reference sequence). V was trimmed by 5 bases and J by 6 bases, leaving 10 bases between them. This CDR3 is built from 13 residues. The CDR3 bases are TGTGCCAGCAGTCCTCCCGGGGCCGGGGAGCTGTTTTTT. Translating gives CASSPPGAGELFF.